These 31 T cell receptor beta chains share one sample of origin, sequenced in a study of CD8+CD57+ T cells in acquired aplastic anemia (dated by TCRdb to the late 2010s). The sequencer listed for this sample is Illumina HiSeq 2000. Genomic DNA served as template for TCR beta VDJ combination and CDR3 sequence profiling. Using fastp trimming at Q25 and MiXCR clonotype assembly, TCRdb reanalyzed the public sequencing data and kept in-frame beta chains. All rows with the same CDR3 protein become a single entry with the most common DNA and genes. The sample table records about 40,000 distinct CDR3 sequences; 63% of these occur just once. 50% to 65% of the sample belongs to the ten largest clones. Flow cytometry had shown CD8+CD57+ cell expansion in the patients selected for sequencing. The sample was sorted CD4+, CD8+, or CD8+CD57+ T cells (not recorded which) from PBMCs. These receptors originate from a human donor with aplastic anemia.

This clonotype has just a few counts. The V call is TRBV10-3, the J call TRBJ2-5; D call uncertain. CDR1 is ENHRY, CDR2 SYGVKD, per germline. The CDR3 covers 14 residues. Deletions cut 0 bases from V and 3 bases from J, with 8 bases between. CDR3 DNA: TGTGCCATCAGTGAGTCCCGGACGGAAGAGACCCAGTACTTC. Residues: CAISESRTEETQYF.

The table lists this clonotype with a count of one. This chain links TRBV6-5 with TRBJ1-1; D perhaps matches TRBD1 (5 bases). The germline V and J ends were trimmed by 2 bases and 3 bases, with 10 bases remaining between them. Germline V gene lookup returns CDR1 MNHEY and CDR2 SVGAGI. This CDR3 is 14 amino acids long. CDR3 sequence (DNA): TGTGCCAGCAGTTACGGAGGGGAGGACACTGAAGCTTTCTTT. This gives the protein CASSYGGEDTEAFF.

The chain combines TRBV25-1 with TRBJ2-3, with a weak D call TRBD2 (6 bases). V was clipped by 5 bases and J by 6 bases, with 21 bases between them. The CDR3 runs to 16 residues. CDR1 and CDR2 (germline): MGHDK, SYGVNS. The CDR3 protein is CASSPWDSPTSDTQYF. CDR3 in DNA: TGTGCCAGCAGTCCCTGGGACTCCCCCACCTCCGATACGCAGTATTTT. Supplemented by reference TRBV25-1 and TRBJ2-3, the full variable domain reads EADIYQTPRYLVIGTGKKITLECSQTMGHDKMYWYQQDPGMELHLIHYSYGVNSTEKGDLSSESTVSRIRTEHFPLTLESARPSHTSQYLCASSPWDSPTSDTQYFGPGTRLTVL.

The chain is built from TRBV10-2 and TRBJ1-2; D perhaps matches TRBD1 (5 bases). CDR1 WSHSY and CDR2 SAAADI come from the germline V gene. This CDR3 is built from 15 residues. Trimming stripped 6 bases from V and 4 bases from J, with 18 bases between. CDR3 in amino acids: CASSQGVGGGYGYTF. The CDR3 DNA reads as TGCGCCAGCAGCCAAGGGGTCGGGGGGGGCTATGGCTACACCTTC.

The chain employs TRBV10-1 and TRBJ1-1; D is possibly TRBD1 (6 bases). The CDR3 consists of 11 residues. The V gene lost 7 bases and the J gene lost 11 bases, with 14 bases spanning the gap. Germline V gene data show CDR1 as WNHNN and CDR2 as SYGVQD (reference sequence). This CDR3 is CASTDGQWAFF. The CDR3 nucleotides read TGCGCCAGCACCGACGGACAGTGGGCTTTCTTT.

The chain uses TRBV6-5 and TRBJ1-2; D perhaps matches TRBD1 (5 bases). The CDR3 sequence is 15 residues long. The ends were cut back, 2 bases at V and 6 bases at J, with 16 bases in the middle. Germline CDR1 is MNHEY and CDR2 is SVGAGI. The CDR3 is CASSYISRASDGYTF. The CDR3 DNA follows: TGTGCCAGCAGTTACATTTCCAGGGCCTCGGATGGCTACACCTTC.

This clonotype was recorded at least ten times. The J gene is TRBJ2-6, the V gene TRBV19; no clear D. Germline CDR1 and CDR2: LNHDA and SQIVND (reference sequence). The CDR3 has 15 residues. Trimming left V 2 bases short and J 4 bases short, with 9 bases between. The CDR3 here is CASSIKSTGANVLTF. DNA of the CDR3: TGTGCCAGTAGTATAAAAAGTACAGGGGCCAACGTCCTGACTTTC.

This chain connects TRBV29-1 to TRBJ1-3; D is unresolved. Trimming removed 4 bases at V and 4 bases at J, with 5 bases between. The CDR3 spans 11 residues. Germline assignment: CDR1 SQVTM and CDR2 ANQGSEA. The CDR3 nucleotides read TGCAGCGTTGGGAACGGAAACACCATATATTTT. Its translation is CSVGNGNTIYF. Full variable domain (remainder filled in from reference TRBV29-1 and TRBJ1-3): SAVISQKPSRDICQRGTSLTIQCQVDSQVTMMFWYRQQPGQSLTLIATANQGSEATYESGFVIDKFPISRPNLTFSTLTVSNMSPEDSSIYLCSVGNGNTIYFGEGSWLTVV.

The chain is built from TRBV10-1 and TRBJ2-2, with D perhaps being TRBD1 or TRBD2 (5 bases each). Per germline, CDR1 WNHNN and CDR2 SYGVQD (reference sequence). This CDR3 has 12 amino acids. V was clipped by 8 bases and J by 8 bases, with 12 bases between them. The CDR3 spells CASAGAAGELFF. The CDR3 DNA follows: TGCGCCAGCGCCGGGGCGGCTGGGGAGCTGTTTTTT.

This chain's CDR3 is CSANLAYQETQYF. The CDR3 DNA follows: TGCAGTGCTAACCTAGCGTATCAAGAGACCCAGTACTTC. The chain joins TRBV20-1 to TRBJ2-5, with a possible D match to TRBD2 (6 bases). CDR3 length equals 13 residues. Between the trimmed V and J ends, which lost 4 bases and 2 bases, there was a span of 11 bases. In germline, CDR1 is DFQATT, CDR2 SNEGSKA (reference sequence).

This clonotype was detected only once. This chain connects TRBV24-1 to TRBJ2-5; D may be TRBD2 (6 bases). The CDR3 runs to 16 residues. V was shortened by 1 base and J by 5 bases, with 16 bases between the two germline ends. CDR1 is KGHDR, CDR2 SFDVKD, per germline. CDR3 in amino acids: CATSDFAGSSLETQYF. CDR3 coding DNA: TGTGCCACCAGTGATTTTGCGGGGAGTAGCCTGGAGACCCAGTACTTC.

The chain carries TRBV20-1 and TRBJ2-7; tentatively, D is TRBD2 (6 bases). V was clipped by 2 bases and J by 4 bases, with 18 bases between them. Germline values: CDR1 DFQATT, CDR2 SNEGSKA (reference sequence). The length of the CDR3 is 15 residues. CDR3 in amino acids: CSARNPRASAYEQYF. The CDR3 coding sequence is TGCAGTGCTAGAAACCCCCGGGCTAGCGCGTACGAGCAGTACTTC.

V is TRBV7-9 and J is TRBJ1-6; D is ambiguous. From germline, CDR1 is SEHNR and CDR2 FQNEAQ (reference sequence). The V gene lost 3 bases and the J gene lost 12 bases, with 6 bases spanning the gap. CDR3 length equals 11 residues. DNA for the CDR3: TGTGCCAGCAGCTTGGACGGACCCCTCCACTTT. It codes for CASSLDGPLHF. Full variable domain (missing parts from reference TRBV7-9 and TRBJ1-6): DTGVSQNPRHKITKRGQNVTFRCDPISEHNRLYWYRQTLGQGPEFLTYFQNEAQLEKSRLLSDRFSAERPKGSFSTLEIQRTEQGDSAMYLCASSLDGPLHFGNGTRLTVT.

The chain carries TRBV10-3 and TRBJ2-2, with D unresolved. Between the trimmed V and J ends, which lost 5 bases and 2 bases, there was a span of 9 bases. Germline CDR1 and CDR2: ENHRY and SYGVKD. This CDR3 contains 14 residues. The CDR3, as DNA: TGTGCCATCAGTACCGGGCCCAACACCGGGGAGCTGTTTTTT. Translated: CAISTGPNTGELFF.

The chain has TRBV7-9 and TRBJ2-5, with 8 bases that match TRBD1. Germline V CDR1 and CDR2: SEHNR, FQNEAQ (reference sequence). The CDR3 spans 13 residues. J lost 1 base, V lost 10 bases, and 5 bases had no gene match. CDR3 in DNA: TGTGCCACCAACAGGGGGGTCCAAGAGACCCAGTACTTC. Protein sequence: CATNRGVQETQYF. Together with reference TRBV7-9 and TRBJ2-5, the CDR3 gives the full variable domain: DTGVSQNPRHKITKRGQNVTFRCDPISEHNRLYWYRQTLGQGPEFLTYFQNEAQLEKSRLLSDRFSAERPKGSFSTLEIQRTEQGDSAMYLCATNRGVQETQYFGPGTRLLVL.

The chain has TRBV7-2 and TRBJ1-5; no clear D. The germline gives CDR1 SGHTA, CDR2 FQGNSA. V gave up 5 bases and J gave up 9 bases, with 20 bases separating them. This CDR3 is 15 amino acids long. The CDR3 reads CASSKDSTPFGPQHF. The DNA for the CDR3 is TGTGCCAGCAGCAAAGATTCGACGCCGTTTGGGCCCCAGCATTTT.

The chain recombines TRBV10-2 with TRBJ2-7; D is ambiguous. The CDR3 has 11 residues. Between the trimmed V and J ends, which lost 2 bases and 4 bases, there was a span of 3 bases. Germline V CDR1 and CDR2: WSHSY, SAAADI. The CDR3 DNA is TGCGCCAGCAGTGAGGGATACGAGCAGTACTTC. Protein product: CASSEGYEQYF.

This clonotype has only a few counts. This chain uses TRBV19 with TRBJ2-7; weak D call: TRBD2 (5 bases). The CDR3 sequence is 12 residues long. V shed 3 bases and J shed 7 bases, with 10 bases lying between them. CDR1 and CDR2 (germline): LNHDA, SQIVND (reference sequence). CDR3 region: CASSMAGEEQYF. The DNA for the CDR3 is TGTGCCAGTAGTATGGCCGGGGAAGAGCAGTACTTC.

On this clonotype: Because it lacks the conserved phenylalanine or tryptophan at the end, this CDR3 is likely a read error. This chain uses TRBV20-1 with TRBJ1-1; D call uncertain. CDR3 length: 13 residues. V was clipped by 4 bases and J by 4 bases, with 13 bases between them. Germline V CDR1 and CDR2: DFQATT, SNEGSKA (reference sequence). The CDR3 region has the DNA TGCAGTGCTACAGAGGGCATGGTCACTGAAGCTTTCCTT. It yields the protein CSATEGMVTEAFL.

The J gene is TRBJ2-7, the V gene TRBV4-1; the D gene is possibly TRBD2 (6 bases). Germline V gene lookup returns CDR1 MGHRA and CDR2 YSYEKL. This CDR3 is built from 14 residues. The ends were cut back, 3 bases at V and 2 bases at J, with 11 bases in the middle. CDR3 protein: CASSQEGLPYEQYF. CDR3 sequence (DNA): TGCGCCAGCAGCCAGGAGGGACTGCCCTACGAGCAGTACTTC.

This chain uses TRBV9 with TRBJ2-3, with D maybe TRBD2 (5 bases). The CDR3 is made up of 12 amino acids. With 4 bases removed from V and 7 bases from J, the gap between germline ends came to 10 bases. Germline-derived CDR1 and CDR2 are SGDLS and YYNGEE. The CDR3 sequence: CASSPSGNTQYF. CDR3 nucleotide sequence: TGTGCCAGCAGCCCCAGCGGAAATACGCAGTATTTT.

On this clonotype: Given a much more abundant clone one base away, this may be a read error. The V gene is TRBV6-2 or TRBV6-3, the J gene TRBJ2-7, with 7 bases fitting TRBD2. This CDR3 spans 15 amino acids. Germline CDR1 reads MNHEY; CDR2 reads SVGEGT. The chain's CDR3 is CARSYLGGGDYEQYF. DNA of the CDR3: TGTGCCCGCAGTTACCTGGGCGGGGGTGACTACGAGCAGTACTTC.

This clonotype was observed a few times. The chain employs TRBV4-1 and TRBJ1-2; 7 bases line up with TRBD1. The CDR3 covers 14 residues. Germline V lookup: CDR1 MGHRA, CDR2 YSYEKL. With V trimmed by 4 bases and J by 13 bases, 15 bases remained unmatched. Here the CDR3 DNA reads TGCGCCAGCAGCCGTACTCTAAGACAGGGTTCTCCCACCTTC. It translates to CASSRTLRQGSPTF.

This clonotype was detected ten times or more. V usage is TRBV9 and J usage is TRBJ1-2; tentative D call: TRBD1 (5 bases). The V end lost 6 bases, the J end lost 4 bases, and 16 bases lay between the germline ends. The CDR3 is made up of 14 amino acids. Germline V lookup: CDR1 SGDLS, CDR2 YYNGEE. The CDR3 protein is CASTPGGGSYGYTF. The CDR3 nucleotides are TGTGCCAGCACCCCCGGGGGAGGCAGCTATGGCTACACCTTC.

The chain has TRBV25-1 and TRBJ2-3, with D possibly matching TRBD2 (5 bases). Germline-derived CDR1 and CDR2 are MGHDK and SYGVNS. Deletions cut 2 bases from V and 0 bases from J, with 6 bases between. The CDR3 length is 14 residues. Here the CDR3 DNA reads TGTGCCAGCAGTGAAGAGGGCAGCACAGATACGCAGTATTTT. Amino acid sequence: CASSEEGSTDTQYF.

This chain joins TRBV7-8 and TRBJ1-6; 7 positions agree with TRBD1. Trimming at V came to 4 bases and at J to 10 bases, leaving 10 bases not matched to a gene. The CDR3 totals 15 residues. Germline CDR1 is SGHVS and CDR2 is FQNEAQ. In DNA form, the CDR3 reads TGTGCCAGCAGCTACAGACAGGGCGTGAACTCACCCCTCCACTTT. This translates into CASSYRQGVNSPLHF.

A remark on this clonotype: Relative to the germline gene, one junction end is altered; a read error may explain this. The chain links TRBV20-1 to TRBJ1-5, with unresolved D. Germline values: CDR1 DFQATT, CDR2 SNEGSKA (reference sequence). This CDR3 has 13 residues. The CDR3, as DNA: TGCAGTACTAGACTATCGGAGAGTCAGCCCCAGCATTTT. It specifies CSTRLSESQPQHF.

The genes are TRBV19 and TRBJ2-5, with 8 bases matching TRBD1. Germline loops: CDR1 LNHDA, CDR2 SQIVND (reference sequence). This CDR3 is built from 13 residues. The J segment lost 1 base and the V segment lost 11 bases, leaving 6 bases of the junction unmatched. The DNA for the CDR3 is TGTGCCTCGCACGACAGGGGCCAAGAGACCCAGTACTTC. Translating gives CASHDRGQETQYF.

This chain connects TRBV10-3 to TRBJ1-5, with D hard to call. Germline V gives CDR1 ENHRY, CDR2 SYGVKD. Between the trimmed V and J ends, which lost 4 bases and 8 bases, there was a span of 12 bases. This CDR3 contains 13 residues. The CDR3 nucleotides are TGTGCCATCAGTGCCGTTAGGATGGAGCCCCAGCATTTT. Protein: CAISAVRMEPQHF.

CDR3 coding DNA: TGTGCCACCAGCAGAGATAGTCGGGGGTCACGGGAGCAGTACTTC. Protein: CATSRDSRGSREQYF. The chain is built from TRBV15 and TRBJ2-7; maybe TRBD2 (6 bases). The CDR3 length is 15 residues. The V gene lost 0 bases and the J gene lost 7 bases, with 16 bases spanning the gap. Germline V CDR1 and CDR2: LNHNV, YYDKDF (reference sequence).

The gene calls are TRBV7-6 and TRBJ1-5; the match to TRBD1 covers 10 bases. V dropped 5 bases and J dropped 9; count of bases not matched to a gene: 7. Germline V gene lookup returns CDR1 SGHVS and CDR2 FNYEAQ. This CDR3 has 14 residues. The CDR3 spells CASSPTGGIGPQHF. In DNA form, the CDR3 reads TGTGCCAGCAGCCCGACAGGGGGCATCGGGCCCCAGCATTTT.